This T cell receptor (beta chain) was captured in a study of T cells in Graves' hyperthyroidism and ophthalmopathy (dated by TCRdb to the late 2010s). Broadly, across the study: Peripheral blood samples were taken at the time of initial diagnosis, prior to any treatment. A discovery cohort of about 96 patients, roughly 45 with Graves' ophthalmopathy and about 58 with stable Graves' hyperthyroidism, was used to find distinguishing TCR V-J signatures. Prospective prediction of ophthalmopathy was tested in an independent validation cohort of 18 to 20 hyperthyroidism patients and some 17 patients who later progressed to ophthalmopathy. The approximately 90 discovery patients were divided at random into training and test sets in a 7:3 ratio. In roughly six Graves' hyperthyroidism patients, the study also compared T-cell repertoires from thyroid tissue with T-cell repertoires from blood. After blood sampling, hyperthyroidism patients were treated with methimazole at a starting dose of 30 mg daily, and ophthalmopathy patients were treated with high-dose intravenous methylprednisolone. The paper describes TCR Vbeta CDR3 sequencing of fewer than 150 peripheral blood samples, made up of around 41 ophthalmopathy patients, 70 to 75 hyperthyroidism patients and 17 progressor patients. What the work shows at the level of the full study, not this receptor alone: Most expanded thyroid clonotypes (frequency above 0.001) were also detected in blood, a finding suggesting that blood repertoires may reflect thyroid immune responses. In validation, the model predicted progression to ophthalmopathy a median of approximately 6.3 months before onset, with about 64% sensitivity and 72.22% specificity. Ophthalmopathy was separated from stable hyperthyroidism by a 13 V-J signature model, with about 86% sensitivity and about 81% specificity obtained in cross-validation and 80%/75% obtained in testing. Sample size was not statistically predetermined, and investigators were not blinded to group allocation.

The CDR3 goes from the cysteine to the phenylalanine over 13 residues. Of the read, only the CDR3 DNA is kept; its 39 bases are in frame from base 1. Trimming takes 1 base from V and 10 bases from J, and the germline ends sit 13 bases apart. CDR1 and CDR2 (KGHSH, LQKENI) derive from the germline V gene. The TCR beta CDR3 regions were amplified from the RNA transcripts. A first-round RT-PCR of the TCR CDR3 used the HTBI primer set with the Qiagen OneStep RT-PCR kit. Libraries were constructed in a second round of multiplex PCR, after which size selection and purification were performed. Libraries were sequenced paired-end with 100 bp reads on an Illumina HiSeq2000. The authors' pipeline ran thus. SOAPnuke was used to process the raw data, removing reads that contained adapters or uncalled bases, had a mean Phred below 15, or lacked an exact match to the constant primer or identifier. COPE v1.2.5 was used to merge the high-quality paired reads, and each unique nucleotide sequence was defined as a clonotype. MiTCR v1.1 was used to align clonotypes to the IMGT TRBV, TRBD and TRBJ reference segments. The analysis was restricted to V-J combinations with a frequency above 0.0001, which together covered roughly 99% of the repertoires. The TCS score was defined as F50 (clonal expansion) divided by E x V (chaos), with BLOSUM62-based TCRdist calculated between CDR3 peptides within each V-J. Welch's t-statistics and random forest reduced fewer than 600 V-J features to roughly 13, which were used in a naive Bayes classifier (R e1071). The public reads were quality trimmed at Q25 with fastp and then assembled into clones with MiXCR by TCRdb, keeping productive beta chains. Entries are consolidated by CDR3 protein sequence, retaining the most common genes and DNA. The V and J calls and clone size come from TCRdb's table, not from the authors' own analysis. This sample holds 500,000 to 750,000 distinct CDR3 sequences; 15% to 19% were observed only once. The ten largest clones capture around 7.8% of the sample.

This clonotype has ten or more counts. Its antigen target is currently unknown. The record has no base qualities; no much larger clone is one base away. Graves' hyperthyroidism was defined as stable when no progression to ophthalmopathy occurred over 18 months of follow-up. Hyperthyroidism patients were newly diagnosed, had a disease duration of under 2 months, and were aged 18 to 65 years. Exclusion was applied to patients with uncontrolled infections, other autoimmune diseases, pregnancy or lactation. Diagnoses were based on clinical symptoms, serum thyroxine and TRAb, thyroid ultrasound and orbital computed tomography. PBMCs were separated from 10 ml of fresh peripheral blood using Ficoll-Paque density gradient centrifugation. Total RNA was extracted using Trizol reagent, and RNA quality was assessed on an Agilent 2100 Bioanalyzer.

This TCR derives from a young woman with Graves' hyperthyroidism. In this chain, TRBV18 is recombined with TRBJ1-2, with a tentative D gene TRBD1 over 5 matching bases. The specimen sequenced was blood. The CDR3 reads as follows: CASSPLIDRDYTF. The sequenced DNA: TGTGCCAGCTCACCACTAATTGACAGAGACTACACCTTC.